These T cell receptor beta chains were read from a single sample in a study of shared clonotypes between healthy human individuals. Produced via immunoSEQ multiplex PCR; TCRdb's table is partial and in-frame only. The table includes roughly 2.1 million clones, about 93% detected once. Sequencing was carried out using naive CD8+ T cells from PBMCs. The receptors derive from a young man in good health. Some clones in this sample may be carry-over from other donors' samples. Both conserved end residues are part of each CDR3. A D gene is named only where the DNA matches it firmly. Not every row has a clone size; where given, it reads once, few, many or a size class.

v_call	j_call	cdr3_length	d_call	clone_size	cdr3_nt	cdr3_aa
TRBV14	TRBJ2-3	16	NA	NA	TGTGCCAGCAGCCAAGGTCGTCCGATTAACACAGATACGCAGTATTTT	CASSQGRPINTDTQYF
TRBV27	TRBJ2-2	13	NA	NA	TGTGCCAGCAGTTTCGGAGGCACCGGGGAGCTGTTTTTT	CASSFGGTGELFF
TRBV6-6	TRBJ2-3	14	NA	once	TGTGCCAGCAGTTACTACAGGGGCACAGATACGCAGTATTTT	CASSYYRGTDTQYF
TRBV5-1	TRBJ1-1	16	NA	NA	TGCGCCAGCAGCGAGCTAGGACAGCCGAGGGGCACTGAAGCTTTCTTT	CASSELGQPRGTEAFF
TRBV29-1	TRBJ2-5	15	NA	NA	TGCAGCGTTGAATCGGCAGGAGATTGGTCAGAGACCCAGTACTTC	CSVESAGDWSETQYF
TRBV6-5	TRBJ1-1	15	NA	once	TGTGCCAGCAGTTACGGGATAGGGTTTTGGACTGAAGCTTTCTTT	CASSYGIGFWTEAFF
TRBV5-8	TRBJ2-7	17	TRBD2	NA	TGTGCCAGCAGCTGGGGGGGTGGCTCCCACCCATCCTACGAGCAGTACTTC	CASSWGGGSHPSYEQYF
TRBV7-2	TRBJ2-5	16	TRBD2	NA	TGTGCCAGCAGCTTAGGGACTAGCGGACCACAAGAGACCCAGTACTTC	CASSLGTSGPQETQYF
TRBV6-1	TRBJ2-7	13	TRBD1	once	TGTGCCAGCAGAACCGGGACAGACTACGAGCAGTACTTC	CASRTGTDYEQYF
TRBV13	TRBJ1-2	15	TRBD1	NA	TGTGCCAGCAGCACGGGACAGGGAACCTCCTATGGCTACACCTTC	CASSTGQGTSYGYTF
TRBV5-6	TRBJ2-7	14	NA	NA	TGTGCCAGCAGCTTCGGGACTTCTTCCTACGAGCAGTACTTC	CASSFGTSSYEQYF
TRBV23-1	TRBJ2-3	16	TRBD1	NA	TGCGCCAGCAGTCAACCGCGGACAGGGAGTAAGCATACGCAGTATTTT	CASSQPRTGSKHTQYF
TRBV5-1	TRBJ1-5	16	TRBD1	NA	TGCGCCAGCAGCTTGAATCAGTCAGGGGGCCATCAGCCCCAGCATTTT	CASSLNQSGGHQPQHF
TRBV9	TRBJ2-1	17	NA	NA	TGTGCCAGCAGCGTAGGAAGGATGACGGGGCCTTACAATGAGCAGTTCTTC	CASSVGRMTGPYNEQFF
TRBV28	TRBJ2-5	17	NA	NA	TGTGCCAGCAGTTTTTGGCGTCAGGGTAACTACCAAGAGACCCAGTACTTC	CASSFWRQGNYQETQYF
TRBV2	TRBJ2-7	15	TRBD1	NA	TGTGCCAGCAGTGAAGGACAGGGGGTCCGGTACGAGCAGTACTTC	CASSEGQGVRYEQYF
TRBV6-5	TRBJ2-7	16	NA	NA	TGTGCCAGCAGTTACACCCCGGGGCCCGCACCCTACGAGCAGTACTTC	CASSYTPGPAPYEQYF
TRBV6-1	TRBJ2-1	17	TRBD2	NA	TGTGCCAGCAGTGAAAGGTTCGGACTAGCGGGAGGCAATGAGCAGTTCTTC	CASSERFGLAGGNEQFF
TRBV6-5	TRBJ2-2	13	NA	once	TGTGCCAGCAGTTACTCGAATTCCGGGGAGCTGTTTTTT	CASSYSNSGELFF
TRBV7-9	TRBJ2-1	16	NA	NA	TGTGCCAGCAGCTTAGAGGCGGCCGTCCGGGACAATGAGCAGTTCTTC	CASSLEAAVRDNEQFF
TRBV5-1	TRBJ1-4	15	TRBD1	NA	TGCGCCAGCAGCTTGGAGGGACAGCCCTTGGAAAAACTGTTTTTT	CASSLEGQPLEKLFF
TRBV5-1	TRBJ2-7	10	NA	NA	TGCGCCAGCAGCCAGGGAATACCAGGCTTC	CASSQGIPGF
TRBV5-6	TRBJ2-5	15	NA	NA	TGTGCCAGCAGCTTGGCCCCTAGGGGTGGAGAGACCCAGTACTTC	CASSLAPRGGETQYF
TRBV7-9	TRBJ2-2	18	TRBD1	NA	TGTGCCAGCAGCTCCTCCTTCCTCGACAGGGGATACGCCGGGGAGCTGTTTTTT	CASSSSFLDRGYAGELFF
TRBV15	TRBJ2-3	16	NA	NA	TGTGCCACCAGCACCACCCCCCGGGAGTTAGAGGATACGCAGTATTTT	CATSTTPRELEDTQYF
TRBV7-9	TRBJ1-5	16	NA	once	TGTGCCAGCAGCTTAGAACCCAGTGCTAGCAATCAGCCCCAGCATTTT	CASSLEPSASNQPQHF
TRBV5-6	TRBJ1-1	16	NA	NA	TGTGCCAGCAGCTCCCTTCCAGGGGCCATGAACACTGAAGCTTTCTTT	CASSSLPGAMNTEAFF
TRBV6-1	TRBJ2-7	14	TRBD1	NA	TGTGCCAGCAGCGCTTCCGGGACAGTGTACGAGCAGTACTTC	CASSASGTVYEQYF
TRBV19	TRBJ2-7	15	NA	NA	TGTGCCAGTAGTATAGATCCAGGGGCGCGGGGCGAGCAGTACTTC	CASSIDPGARGEQYF
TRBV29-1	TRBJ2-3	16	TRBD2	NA	TGCAGCGTTGAAGATAGAAGCGGGAGGGCCGGAGATACGCAGTATTTT	CSVEDRSGRAGDTQYF
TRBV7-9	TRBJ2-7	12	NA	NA	TGTGCCAGCAGCTCCTCCTTCTACGAGCAGTACTTC	CASSSSFYEQYF
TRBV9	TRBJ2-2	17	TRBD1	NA	TGTGCCAGCAGCGTAGCCTATGGACAGGAGAACACCGGGGAGCTGTTTTTT	CASSVAYGQENTGELFF
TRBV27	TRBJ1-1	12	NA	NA	TGTGCCAGCAGTTTCAGGGGCGCTGAAGCTTTCTTT	CASSFRGAEAFF
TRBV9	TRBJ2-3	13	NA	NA	TGTGCCAGCAGCTCGGACCGCACAGATACGCAGTATTTT	CASSSDRTDTQYF
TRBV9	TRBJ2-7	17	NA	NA	TGTGCCAGCAGCGCGTCCGCTTTGGGGCCTTACTCCTACGAGCAGTACTTC	CASSASALGPYSYEQYF
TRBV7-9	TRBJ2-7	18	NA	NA	TGTGCCAGCAGCTCCCGGTTGGGCGCCCACGGGAATTGGGGCGAGCAGTACTTC	CASSSRLGAHGNWGEQYF
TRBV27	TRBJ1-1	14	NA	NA	TGTGCCAGCAGTTTATCTCGGGGTGTCACTGAAGCTTTCTTT	CASSLSRGVTEAFF
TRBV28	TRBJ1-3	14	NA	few	TGTGCCAGCAGTTTACGACCCTCTGGAAACACCATATATTTT	CASSLRPSGNTIYF
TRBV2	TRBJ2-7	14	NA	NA	TGTGCCAGCTGGGCCTCCCGTCACTCCTACGAGCAGTACTTC	CASWASRHSYEQYF
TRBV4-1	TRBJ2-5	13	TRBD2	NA	TGCGCCAGCAGCCCCCCGGGGGGGGAGACCCAGTACTTC	CASSPPGGETQYF